This passage covers 19 T cell receptor beta chains from one sample sequenced in a study of control samples from healthy donors and cancer patients. This table comes from immunoSEQ multiplex PCR, and its TCRdb copy is limited to in-frame clones, with some not included. The table lists about 49,000 clones, 80% to 90% of them singletons. Sequencing was performed on PBMCs. Source of these receptors: a woman aged 50 to 60 with lung cancer.

The chain carries TRBV19 and TRBJ1-2; perhaps TRBD1 as D (5 bases). Germline assignment: CDR1 LNHDA and CDR2 SQIVND (reference sequence). The CDR3 is 14 residues long. Between the trimmed V and J ends, which lost 1 base and 8 bases, there was a span of 14 bases. CDR3 nucleotides: TGTGCCAGTAGTATAGGTGGCAGGGATAACGGCTACACCTTC. This gives the protein CASSIGGRDNGYTF.

J is TRBJ2-1 and V is TRBV5-1, with 8 bases fitting TRBD1. V lost 3 bases to trimming and J lost 3 bases; unmatched junction nucleotides: 5. Germline-derived CDR1 and CDR2 are SGHRS and YFSETQ. The CDR3 runs to 15 residues. The CDR3 spells CASSSTGVIYNEQFF. The CDR3 nucleotides are TGCGCCAGCAGCTCGACAGGGGTTATCTACAATGAGCAGTTCTTC.

This clone has a single count. The chain recombines TRBV28 with TRBJ2-3; no clear D. Trimming shortened V by 1 base and J by 0 bases, and 11 bases separated the two germline ends. The CDR3 runs to 16 residues. CDR1 is MDHEN and CDR2 is SYDVKM in the germline V gene. The CDR3 sequence is CASSLSNGPSTDTQYF. The CDR3 DNA reads TGTGCCAGCAGTTTATCGAACGGTCCTAGCACAGATACGCAGTATTTT.

This clone has a handful of counts. The rearrangement links TRBV7-2 to TRBJ2-7; D possibly corresponds to TRBD2 (6 bases). Trimming shortened V by 3 bases and J by 5 bases, and 14 bases separated the two germline ends. This CDR3 region has 14 residues. Germline CDR1 SGHTA, CDR2 FQGNSA. The CDR3 DNA sequence: TGTGCCAGCAGCTTTAGCCGTAGCGGCAACGAGCAGTACTTC. Translating gives CASSFSRSGNEQYF.

V and J are TRBV19 and TRBJ1-1; D gene ambiguous. This CDR3 is 13 amino acids long. V was trimmed by 1 base and J by 3 bases, leaving 6 bases between them. CDR1 is LNHDA and CDR2 is SQIVND in the germline V gene (reference sequence). The CDR3 region is CASSIVEDTEAFF. The CDR3 nucleotides read TGTGCCAGTAGTATAGTGGAGGACACTGAAGCTTTCTTT.

CDR3 in amino acids: CASSSASEQFF. CDR3 DNA: TGTGCCAGCAGCTCGGCTTCCGAGCAGTTCTTC. The rearrangement joins TRBV7-2 to TRBJ2-1; D unclear. The ends were cut back, 4 bases at V and 10 bases at J, with 8 bases in the middle. The CDR3 totals 11 residues. CDR1 is SGHTA and CDR2 is FQGNSA in the germline V gene.

The chain recombines TRBV18 with TRBJ2-3; no clear D gene. With 5 bases removed from V and 2 bases from J, the gap between germline ends came to 8 bases. The CDR3 extends over 13 amino acids. Germline V gene sequence: CDR1 KGHSH, CDR2 LQKENI. The CDR3 nucleotides read TGTGCCAGCTCATATTCCCCCACAGATACGCAGTATTTT. Residues: CASSYSPTDTQYF.

This chain links TRBV27 with TRBJ2-1, with D perhaps matching TRBD2 (7 bases). CDR1 and CDR2 from the germline V gene are MNHEY and SMNVEV (reference sequence). The CDR3 is 15 amino acids. The V end lost 2 bases, the J end lost 7 bases, and 15 bases lay between the germline ends. The CDR3 here is CASSLKGGNVNEQFF. The CDR3 coding sequence is TGTGCCAGCAGTTTAAAGGGGGGGAATGTGAATGAGCAGTTCTTC.

The CDR3 DNA sequence: TGTGCCAGCAGCTTGGATGAGGGGCTGGCTGAAGCTTTCTTT. This sequence encodes CASSLDEGLAEAFF. The J gene is TRBJ1-1, the V gene TRBV5-5; D possibly corresponds to TRBD1 (5 bases). The CDR3 has 14 amino acids. The germline V and J ends were trimmed by 0 bases and 6 bases, with 12 bases remaining between them. Germline lookup yields CDR1 SGHKS and CDR2 YYEKEE (reference sequence).

This clone was seen just once. The V and J genes are TRBV29-1 and TRBJ1-1; D is uncertain. Germline V CDR1 and CDR2: SQVTM, ANQGSEA. This CDR3 is built from 15 residues. Trimming cost V 4 bases and J 4 bases, with 19 bases left between them. The CDR3 nucleotides read TGCAGCGTTGGTGGTATAGGTCTCGCAGGCACTGAAGCTTTCTTT. Translation: CSVGGIGLAGTEAFF. The full variable domain, with the rest looked up from reference TRBV29-1 and TRBJ1-1, is SAVISQKPSRDICQRGTSLTIQCQVDSQVTMMFWYRQQPGQSLTLIATANQGSEATYESGFVIDKFPISRPNLTFSTLTVSNMSPEDSSIYLCSVGGIGLAGTEAFFGQGTRLTVV.

V usage is TRBV7-3 and J usage is TRBJ1-1; weak D call: TRBD1 (5 bases). The CDR3 has 13 residues. Trimming took 1 base from V and 4 from J, leaving 7 bases between them. The germline gives CDR1 SGHTA, CDR2 FQGTGA. CDR3 loop: CASSLSGATEAFF. In DNA form, the CDR3 reads TGTGCCAGCAGCTTAAGCGGGGCCACTGAAGCTTTCTTT.

This clone has more than one count but fewer than ten. This chain connects TRBV19 to TRBJ1-1; no firm D call. CDR1 and CDR2 (germline): LNHDA, SQIVND (reference sequence). This CDR3 has 15 amino acids. Trimming took off 6 bases at V and 2 bases at J, with 16 bases between the two ends. Here the CDR3 reads CASRWRETQNTEAFF. DNA for the CDR3: TGTGCCAGTAGGTGGAGGGAGACTCAAAACACTGAAGCTTTCTTT.

The chain is built from TRBV7-9 and TRBJ1-2; TRBD1 agrees at 8 bases. There are 15 residues in the CDR3. Germline lookup yields CDR1 SEHNR and CDR2 FQNEAQ (reference sequence). Trimming took 5 bases from V and 4 from J; bases not matched to a gene: 9. For the CDR3, the DNA is TGTGCCAGCAGCCGGACCAGGGGGCTGAGCTATGGCTACACCTTC. Protein product: CASSRTRGLSYGYTF.

The chain couples TRBV5-6 to TRBJ1-1; D perhaps matches TRBD1 (6 bases). The CDR3 consists of 16 residues. Germline values: CDR1 SGHDT, CDR2 YYEEEE. Deletions cut 2 bases from V and 0 bases from J, with 14 bases between. The CDR3 DNA is TGTGCCAGCAGCTTTATGACAGGTAACTTGAACACTGAAGCTTTCTTT. Encoded protein: CASSFMTGNLNTEAFF. Supplemented by reference TRBV5-6 and TRBJ1-1, the full variable domain reads DAGVTQSPTHLIKTRGQQVTLRCSPKSGHDTVSWYQQALGQGPQFIFQYYEEEERQRGNFPDRFSGHQFPNYSSELNVNALLLGDSALYLCASSFMTGNLNTEAFFGQGTRLTVV.

The chain joins TRBV27 to TRBJ2-1; TRBD2 agrees at 14 bases. The V segment lost 5 bases and the J segment 6 bases; nucleotides outside the gene matches: 3. Germline V CDR1 and CDR2: MNHEY, SMNVEV (reference sequence). This CDR3 is built from 15 residues. The CDR3 sequence: CASSLTSGGANEQFF. CDR3 DNA: TGTGCCAGCAGTCTGACTAGCGGGGGGGCCAATGAGCAGTTCTTC.

The rearrangement uses TRBV7-2 and TRBJ1-1, with 7 nucleotides matching TRBD1. Trimming removed 3 bases from V and 5 bases from J; junction bases left unmatched: 15. Germline loops: CDR1 SGHTA, CDR2 FQGNSA. The CDR3 length is 17 residues. The CDR3 protein is CASSFITPLTGKTEAFF. The CDR3 DNA follows: TGTGCCAGCAGCTTTATAACCCCATTGACAGGGAAAACTGAAGCTTTCTTT.

The J gene is TRBJ1-1, the V gene TRBV29-1; TRBD1 agrees at 8 bases. The CDR3 length is 14 residues. J was trimmed by 4 bases and V by 5 bases; bases with no gene match: 9. Looked up from germline, CDR1 is SQVTM and CDR2 is ANQGSEA. For the CDR3, the DNA is TGCAGCGTTAGGGTAACAGGGGGTATCACTGAAGCTTTCTTT. It specifies CSVRVTGGITEAFF.

The chain employs TRBV7-2 and TRBJ1-1; D is undetermined. Germline V CDR1 and CDR2: SGHTA, FQGNSA. V was pared by 2 bases and J by 4 bases, with 8 bases between. This CDR3 has 13 amino acids. The CDR3 spells CASSLLYGTEAFF. CDR3 DNA sequence: TGTGCCAGCAGCTTATTGTACGGCACTGAAGCTTTCTTT.

This chain joins TRBV24-1 and TRBJ1-5, with 9 bases aligning to TRBD1. This CDR3 spans 14 amino acids. The V and J ends lost 2 bases and 7 bases, in that order; junction bases with no gene match: 2. CDR1 is KGHDR, CDR2 SFDVKD, per germline. The CDR3 spells CATSDWDRDQPQHF. CDR3 coding DNA: TGTGCCACCAGTGATTGGGACAGGGACCAGCCCCAGCATTTT.